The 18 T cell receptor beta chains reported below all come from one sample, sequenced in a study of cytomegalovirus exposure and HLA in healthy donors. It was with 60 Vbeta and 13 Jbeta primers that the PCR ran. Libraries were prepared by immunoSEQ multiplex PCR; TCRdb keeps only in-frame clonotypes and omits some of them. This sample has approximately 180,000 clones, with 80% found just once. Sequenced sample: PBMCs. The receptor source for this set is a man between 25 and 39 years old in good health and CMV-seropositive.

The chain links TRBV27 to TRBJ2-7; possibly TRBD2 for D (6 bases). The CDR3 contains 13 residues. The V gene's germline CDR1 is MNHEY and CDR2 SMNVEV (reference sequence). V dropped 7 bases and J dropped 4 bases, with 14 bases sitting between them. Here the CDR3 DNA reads TGTGCCAGCACCCTTCGTGGAGGGTACGAGCAGTACTTC. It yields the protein CASTLRGGYEQYF.

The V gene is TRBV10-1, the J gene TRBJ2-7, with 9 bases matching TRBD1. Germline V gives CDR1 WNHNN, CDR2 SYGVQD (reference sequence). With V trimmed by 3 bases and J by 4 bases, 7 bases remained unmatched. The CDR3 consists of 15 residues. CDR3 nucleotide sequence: TGCGCCAGCAGTGACCCGGGACAGGGTACATACGAGCAGTACTTC. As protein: CASSDPGQGTYEQYF.

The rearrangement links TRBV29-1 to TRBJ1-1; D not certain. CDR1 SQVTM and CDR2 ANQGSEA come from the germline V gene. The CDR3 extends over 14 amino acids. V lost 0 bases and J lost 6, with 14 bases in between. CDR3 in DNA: TGCAGCGTTGAAGACGCGCAGGCCGGCGCTGAAGCTTTCTTT. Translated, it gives CSVEDAQAGAEAFF.

CDR3 sequence: CASSPLARQETQYF. The CDR3 DNA reads as TGTGCCAGCAGCCCTCTAGCGAGACAAGAGACCCAGTACTTC. J is TRBJ2-5 and V is TRBV7-9; D possibly corresponds to TRBD2 (6 bases). There are 14 residues in the CDR3. The V and J ends lost 5 bases and 2 bases respectively, with 12 bases between them. Per the germline V gene, CDR1 is SEHNR and CDR2 is FQNEAQ (reference sequence).

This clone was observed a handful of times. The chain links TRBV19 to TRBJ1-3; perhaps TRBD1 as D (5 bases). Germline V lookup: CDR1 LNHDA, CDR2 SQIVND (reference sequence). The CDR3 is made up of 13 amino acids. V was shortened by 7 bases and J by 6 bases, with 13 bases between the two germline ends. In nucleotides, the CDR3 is TGTGCCAGTATGGGGACTGGAGAAAACACCATATATTTT. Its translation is CASMGTGENTIYF.

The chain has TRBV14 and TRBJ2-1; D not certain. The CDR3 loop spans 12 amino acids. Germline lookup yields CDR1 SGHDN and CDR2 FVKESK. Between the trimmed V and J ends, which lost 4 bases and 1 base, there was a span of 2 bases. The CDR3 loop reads CASSPSYNEQFF. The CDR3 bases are TGTGCCAGCAGCCCGTCCTACAATGAGCAGTTCTTC. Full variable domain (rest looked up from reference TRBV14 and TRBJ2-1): EAGVTQFPSHSVIEKGQTVTLRCDPISGHDNLYWYRRVMGKEIKFLLHFVKESKQDESGMPNNRFLAERTGGTYSTLKVQPAELEDSGVYFCASSPSYNEQFFGPGTRLTVL.

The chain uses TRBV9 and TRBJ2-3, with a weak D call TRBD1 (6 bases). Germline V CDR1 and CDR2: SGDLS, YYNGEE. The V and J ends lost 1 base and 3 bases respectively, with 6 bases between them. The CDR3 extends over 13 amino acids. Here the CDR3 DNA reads TGTGCCAGCAGCGTAACAGGGACAGATACGCAGTATTTT. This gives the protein CASSVTGTDTQYF. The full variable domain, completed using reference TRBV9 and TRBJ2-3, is DSGVTQTPKHLITATGQRVTLRCSPRSGDLSVYWYQQSLDQGLQFLIQYYNGEERAKGNILERFSAQQFPDLHSELNLSSLELGDSALYFCASSVTGTDTQYFGPGTRLTVL.

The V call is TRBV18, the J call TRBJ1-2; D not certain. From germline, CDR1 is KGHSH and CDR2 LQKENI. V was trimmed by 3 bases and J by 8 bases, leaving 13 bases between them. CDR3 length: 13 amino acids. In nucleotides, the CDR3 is TGTGCCAGCTCACCGACATTTGCGGGAGGCTACACCTTC. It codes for CASSPTFAGGYTF. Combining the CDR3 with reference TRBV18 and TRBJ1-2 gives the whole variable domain NAGVMQNPRHLVRRRGQEARLRCSPMKGHSHVYWYRQLPEEGLKFMVYLQKENIIDESGMPKERFSAEFPKEGPSILRIQQVVRGDSAAYFCASSPTFAGGYTFGSGTRLTVV.

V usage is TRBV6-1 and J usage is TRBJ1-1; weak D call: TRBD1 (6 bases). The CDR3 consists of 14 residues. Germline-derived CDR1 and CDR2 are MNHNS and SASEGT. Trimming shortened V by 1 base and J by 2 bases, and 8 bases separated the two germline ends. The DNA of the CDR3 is TGTGCCAGCAGTGAAGGGACAGCTAACACTGAAGCTTTCTTT. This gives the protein CASSEGTANTEAFF.

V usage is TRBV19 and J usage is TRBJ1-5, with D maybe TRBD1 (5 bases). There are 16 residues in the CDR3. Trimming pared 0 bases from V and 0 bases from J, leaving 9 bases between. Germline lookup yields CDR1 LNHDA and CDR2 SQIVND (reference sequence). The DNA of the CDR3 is TGTGCCAGTAGTATAGATGGGGCGAATAGCAATCAGCCCCAGCATTTT. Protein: CASSIDGANSNQPQHF.

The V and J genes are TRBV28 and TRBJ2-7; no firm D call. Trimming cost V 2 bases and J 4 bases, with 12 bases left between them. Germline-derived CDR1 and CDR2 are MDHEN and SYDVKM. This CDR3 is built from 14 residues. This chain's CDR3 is CASSLSNPTYEQYF. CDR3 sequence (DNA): TGTGCCAGCAGTTTAAGTAACCCAACTTACGAGCAGTACTTC.

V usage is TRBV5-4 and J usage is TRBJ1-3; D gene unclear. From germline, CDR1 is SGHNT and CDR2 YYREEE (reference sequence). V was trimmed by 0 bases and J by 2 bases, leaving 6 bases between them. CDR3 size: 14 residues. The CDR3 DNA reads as TGTGCCAGCAGCTTGGGCAGGCCTGGAAACACCATATATTTT. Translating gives CASSLGRPGNTIYF.

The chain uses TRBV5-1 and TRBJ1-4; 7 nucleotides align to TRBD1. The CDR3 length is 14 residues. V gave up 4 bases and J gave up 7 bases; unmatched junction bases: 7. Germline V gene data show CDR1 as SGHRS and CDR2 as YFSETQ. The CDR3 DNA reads TGCGCCAGCAGCACGACAGGGAGACTTGAAAAACTGTTTTTT. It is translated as CASSTTGRLEKLFF.

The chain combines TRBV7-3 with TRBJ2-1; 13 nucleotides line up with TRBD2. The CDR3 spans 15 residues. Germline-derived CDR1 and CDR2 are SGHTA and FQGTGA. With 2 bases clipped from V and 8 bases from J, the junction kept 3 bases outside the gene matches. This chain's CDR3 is CASSLGLAGVDEQFF. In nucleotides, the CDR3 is TGTGCCAGCAGCTTAGGACTAGCGGGAGTCGATGAGCAGTTCTTC.

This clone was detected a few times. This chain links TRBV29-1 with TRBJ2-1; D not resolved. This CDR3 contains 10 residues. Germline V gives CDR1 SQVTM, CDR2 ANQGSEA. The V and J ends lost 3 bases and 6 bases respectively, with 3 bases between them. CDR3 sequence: CSVDRNEQFF. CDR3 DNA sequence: TGCAGCGTTGATCGCAATGAGCAGTTCTTC.

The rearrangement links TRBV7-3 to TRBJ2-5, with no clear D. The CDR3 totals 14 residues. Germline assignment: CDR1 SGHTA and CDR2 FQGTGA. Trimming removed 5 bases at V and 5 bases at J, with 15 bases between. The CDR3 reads CASSPAGVEETQYF. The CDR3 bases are TGTGCCAGCAGCCCGGCCGGAGTCGAGGAGACCCAGTACTTC. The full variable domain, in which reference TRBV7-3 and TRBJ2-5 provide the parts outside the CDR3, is GAGVSQTPSNKVTEKGKYVELRCDPISGHTALYWYRQSLGQGPEFLIYFQGTGAADDSGLPNDRFFAVRPEGSVSTLKIQRTERGDSAVYLCASSPAGVEETQYFGPGTRLLVL.

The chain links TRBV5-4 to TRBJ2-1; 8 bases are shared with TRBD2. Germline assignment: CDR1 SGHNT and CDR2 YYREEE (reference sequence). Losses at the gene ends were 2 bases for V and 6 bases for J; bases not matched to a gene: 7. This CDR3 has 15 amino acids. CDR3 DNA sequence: TGTGCCAGCAGCTTACCGGGACTAGGCCCCAATGAGCAGTTCTTC. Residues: CASSLPGLGPNEQFF.

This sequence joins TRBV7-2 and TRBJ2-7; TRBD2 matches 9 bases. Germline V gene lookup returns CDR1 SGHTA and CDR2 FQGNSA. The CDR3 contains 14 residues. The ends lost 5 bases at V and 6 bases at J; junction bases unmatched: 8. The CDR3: CASSGRGRAVEQYF. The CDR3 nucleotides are TGTGCCAGCAGCGGACGCGGGAGGGCCGTCGAGCAGTACTTC. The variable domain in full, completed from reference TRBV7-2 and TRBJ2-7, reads GAGVSQSPSNKVTEKGKDVELRCDPISGHTALYWYRQSLGQGLEFLIYFQGNSAPDKSGLPSDRFSAERTGGSVSTLTIQRTQQEDSAVYLCASSGRGRAVEQYFGPGTRLTVT.